The clone carrying this TCR beta chain occurred a few times. This entry belongs to a study of T-cell reconstitution after alpha-beta-depleted transplantation in children. Preparing the TCRbeta library involved the use of unique molecular identifiers. TCRdb fed the PCR reads into MiXCR, producing one record per CDR3 protein. Of approximately 400,000 distinct CDR3 sequences in the sample, roughly 10% were seen once. The CDR3 length is 15 residues. CDR1 and CDR2 from the germline V gene are SGDLS and YYNGEE. The V and J ends lost 0 bases and 4 bases respectively, with 11 bases between them. Source: PBMCs from the stem cell graft donor, taken from the stem cell graft. The receptor was isolated from a human donor who donated a stem cell graft to a child with acute myeloid leukemia. The V and J genes are TRBV9 and TRBJ2-1, with a weak D call TRBD2 (6 bases). The CDR3 region has the DNA TGTGCCAGCAGCGTAGGGGGTAGCGGTTACAATGAGCAGTTCTTC. Protein sequence: CASSVGGSGYNEQFF.